The T cell receptor (beta chain) under discussion was sequenced for a study of shared clonotypes between healthy human individuals. Clones were sequenced by immunoSEQ multiplex PCR, and TCRdb holds only the in-frame ones, with some missing. In the table there are 650,000 to 800,000 clones, about 91% of which are singletons. Germline V gene sequence: CDR1 SGHAT, CDR2 FQNNGV. V gave up 4 bases and J gave up 1 base, with 20 bases separating them. This CDR3 comprises 17 residues. The naive CD8 subset, CD45RO-negative cells positively selected for CCR7, excluded terminally differentiated effector memory CD45RA+ cells.

J is TRBJ2-7 and V is TRBV11-2, with D perhaps matching TRBD2 (6 bases). The sequence was collected from a young man in good health. Material: naive CD8+ T cells sorted from blood. DNA for the CDR3: TGTGCCAGCAGCTCTCGCTGGGCGGGGATCGGTTCCTACGAGCAGTACTTC. Its protein is CASSSRWAGIGSYEQYF. Complete variable domain (other parts from reference TRBV11-2 and TRBJ2-7): EAGVAQSPRYKIIEKRQSVAFWCNPISGHATLYWYQQILGQGPKLLIQFQNNGVVDDSQLPKDRFSAERLKGVDSTLKIQPAKLEDSAVYLCASSSRWAGIGSYEQYFGPGTRLTVT.